These 4 T cell receptor beta chains were all obtained from the same sample, sequenced in a study of T cells in Graves' hyperthyroidism and ophthalmopathy. RNA transcripts provided the source from which TCR beta CDR3 regions were amplified. The study used the HTBI primer set for a first-round RT-PCR of the TCR CDR3. In TCRdb, the multiplex PCR reads were re-called with MiXCR into one record per CDR3 protein. This table holds 370,000 or so distinct CDR3 sequences, around 25% found once. The specimen was blood. These TCRs come from a man aged 50-60 years with Graves' hyperthyroidism.

This clonotype was seen repeatedly, ten times or more. V gene TRBV28 combines with J gene TRBJ2-7, with 9 bases that match TRBD2. V shed 4 bases and J 1 base; nucleotides not matched to a gene: 8. The CDR3 spans 16 residues. Germline assignment: CDR1 MDHEN and CDR2 SYDVKM. The CDR3 nucleotides are TGTGCCAGCAGTTCTGTTAGACTAGCGGAATCCTACGAGCAGTACTTC. Translating gives CASSSVRLAESYEQYF.

The V call is TRBV29-1, the J call TRBJ2-2; 7 bases line up with TRBD2. This CDR3 is built from 13 residues. Trimming at V came to 7 bases and at J to 5 bases, leaving 7 bases not matched to a gene. The germline CDR1 and CDR2 sequences are SQVTM and ANQGSEA. This CDR3 is CSAGEGGTGELFF. The CDR3 DNA follows: TGCAGCGCTGGGGAGGGAGGGACCGGGGAGCTGTTTTTT.

With respect to this clonotype: At one of its ends the junction is not consistent with the germline gene, which may arise from a read error. The gene calls are TRBV13 and TRBJ2-5; 12 bases match TRBD2. The length of the CDR3 is 15 residues. Per the germline V gene, CDR1 is PRHDT and CDR2 is FYEKMQ (reference sequence). CDR3 sequence reads: CAGSASGRGRETQYF. The CDR3 nucleotides are TGTGCCGGCAGCGCTAGCGGGAGGGGGCGAGAGACCCAGTACTTC.

The rearrangement uses TRBV11-3 and TRBJ2-1, with 13 bases that match TRBD2. Germline loops: CDR1 SGHNT, CDR2 YENEEA. The ends lost 1 base at V and 10 bases at J; junction bases unmatched: 4. The CDR3 length is 15 residues. The CDR3 DNA sequence: TGTGCCAGCAGCTTAGTAGGACTAGCGGGAGAAGAGCAGTTCTTC. Translating it yields CASSLVGLAGEEQFF.